The next 19 T cell receptor beta chains were all read from a single sample in a study of T cell clonotyping in hematopoietic cell transplantation. Data came from immunoSEQ multiplex PCR; TCRdb stores just in-frame clones and leaves some out. The top ten hold around 2.1% of the sample, which has approximately 26,000 clones, about 92% seen once. Noted time point: recipient sample about 28 days before transplant, after cytoreduction. The input for sequencing was peripheral blood mononuclear cells, taken before stem cell transplant. All receptors come from a man aged 45-65 years with acute myeloid leukemia. Some clones in this sample may be carry-over from other donors' samples.

The V gene is TRBV11-2, the J gene TRBJ2-3; 10 positions match TRBD2. CDR1 is SGHAT, CDR2 FQNNGV, per germline. Unmatched junction bases numbered 6, after V lost 1 base and J lost 2 bases. This CDR3 comprises 17 residues. CDR3 sequence (DNA): TGTGCCAGCAGCTTAGGGGTAGCGGGAGGCCCCACAGATACGCAGTATTTT. The encoded protein is CASSLGVAGGPTDTQYF. The variable domain in full, completed from reference TRBV11-2 and TRBJ2-3, reads EAGVAQSPRYKIIEKRQSVAFWCNPISGHATLYWYQQILGQGPKLLIQFQNNGVVDDSQLPKDRFSAERLKGVDSTLKIQPAKLEDSAVYLCASSLGVAGGPTDTQYFGPGTRLTVL.

In DNA form, the CDR3 reads TGTGCCAGCAGCTCGTATCAGGGGGGACAGGGACACACCGGGGAGCTGTTTTTT. This gives the protein CASSSYQGGQGHTGELFF. The chain uses TRBV5-4 and TRBJ2-2, with 9 positions matching TRBD1. Trimming cost V 3 bases and J 3 bases; bases outside gene matches: 12. The germline V gene encodes CDR1 SGHNT and CDR2 YYREEE (reference sequence). CDR3 length: 18 amino acids.

The chain uses TRBV6-5 and TRBJ2-5, with a possible D match to TRBD2 (5 bases). The V and J ends lost 4 bases and 5 bases respectively, with 11 bases between them. Germline-derived CDR1 and CDR2 are MNHEY and SVGAGI. The CDR3 runs to 13 residues. The CDR3 loop is CASSSLPGETQYF. CDR3 bases: TGTGCCAGCAGTTCCCTGCCGGGGGAGACCCAGTACTTC.

CDR3 sequence: CASSLVGTSGMSSYEQYF. The CDR3 DNA reads TGTGCCAGCAGCTTAGTGGGGACTAGCGGGATGAGCTCCTACGAGCAGTACTTC. The chain carries TRBV7-2 and TRBJ2-7; 13 bases match TRBD2. V shed 1 base, J shed 0 bases, and the junction held 6 bases outside the gene matches. This CDR3 comprises 18 residues. Germline V CDR1 and CDR2: SGHTA, FQGNSA.

This clone was seen only a few times. This sequence joins TRBV20-1 and TRBJ2-7; D is undetermined. CDR1 DFQATT and CDR2 SNEGSKA come from the germline V gene (reference sequence). The V end was cut by 5 bases, the J end by 5 bases, with 10 bases between. The CDR3 spans 11 residues. CDR3 region: CSAWVWDEQYF. In nucleotides, the CDR3 is TGCAGTGCTTGGGTATGGGACGAGCAGTACTTC.

The chain uses TRBV11-2 and TRBJ1-1; D is ambiguous. The germline V gene has CDR1 SGHAT and CDR2 FQNNGV. V lost 5 bases and J 3 bases, leaving 13 bases between the germline ends. The CDR3 sequence is 14 residues long. CDR3 amino acids: CASSPYTWYTEAFF. CDR3 DNA: TGTGCCAGCAGCCCATATACCTGGTACACTGAAGCTTTCTTT.

The chain has TRBV9 and TRBJ1-3; TRBD1 aligns across 9 bases. The CDR3 runs to 19 residues. Germline loops: CDR1 SGDLS, CDR2 YYNGEE. The V segment lost 0 bases and the J segment 0 bases; nucleotides outside the gene matches: 10. The CDR3 loop reads CASSVGRPGQGGSGNTIYF. The CDR3 coding sequence is TGTGCCAGCAGCGTAGGAAGACCGGGACAGGGAGGCTCTGGAAACACCATATATTTT.

This chain uses TRBV7-2 with TRBJ2-3; D is uncertain. Trimming left V 1 base short and J 7 bases short, with 18 bases between. The CDR3 is 16 amino acids. CDR1 SGHTA and CDR2 FQGNSA come from the germline V gene. The CDR3: CASSLEGLVASHTQYF. DNA of the CDR3: TGTGCCAGCAGCTTAGAGGGCCTTGTAGCTTCCCATACGCAGTATTTT.

The gene calls are TRBV5-6 and TRBJ2-1, with D possibly being TRBD1 (6 bases). Germline V gene lookup returns CDR1 SGHDT and CDR2 YYEEEE. The V gene lost 6 bases and the J gene lost 3 bases, with 13 bases spanning the gap. The CDR3 spans 14 residues. CDR3 sequence: CASTSLGGYNEQFF. CDR3 DNA sequence: TGTGCCAGCACCTCGTTAGGGGGCTACAATGAGCAGTTCTTC.

The V and J genes are TRBV28 and TRBJ1-2; tentatively, D is TRBD1 (5 bases). Trimming stripped 2 bases from V and 0 bases from J, with 10 bases between. Germline V gene data show CDR1 as MDHEN and CDR2 as SYDVKM. The CDR3 contains 15 residues. DNA for the CDR3: TGTGCCAGCAGTTTACAGCAGGGAGCTAACTATGGCTACACCTTC. Amino acid sequence: CASSLQQGANYGYTF.

This chain uses TRBV7-9 with TRBJ2-1; maybe TRBD1 (5 bases). Per the germline V gene, CDR1 is SEHNR and CDR2 is FQNEAQ (reference sequence). The CDR3 totals 14 residues. The V gene lost 1 base and the J gene lost 6 bases, with 10 bases spanning the gap. This chain's CDR3 is CASSLVAGINEQFF. Here the CDR3 DNA reads TGTGCCAGCAGCTTAGTAGCAGGGATCAATGAGCAGTTCTTC.

This clone occurred once. J is TRBJ1-6 and V is TRBV19, with 10 bases that match TRBD1. The CDR3 covers 15 residues. V was clipped by 4 bases and J by 8 bases; unmatched bases: 5. The V gene's germline CDR1 is LNHDA and CDR2 SQIVND (reference sequence). The CDR3 region is CASSRGQGSYSPLHF. As DNA, the CDR3 is TGTGCCAGTAGTAGGGGACAGGGGAGCTATTCACCCCTCCACTTT.

CDR3 nucleotide sequence: TGTGCCAGCAGCTTATGCCATTCCTCTGGAAACACCATATATTTT. Translating gives CASSLCHSSGNTIYF. This chain links TRBV7-7 with TRBJ1-3; D ambiguous. CDR1 is SSHAT and CDR2 is FNYEAQ in the germline V gene (reference sequence). The V and J ends lost 2 bases and 0 bases respectively, with 8 bases between them. The CDR3 covers 15 residues.

This clone has just one count. V and J are TRBV7-7 and TRBJ2-5; tentatively, D is TRBD2 (7 bases). V lost 5 bases to trimming and J lost 5 bases, with 18 bases between them. The CDR3 sequence is 15 residues long. Germline-derived CDR1 and CDR2 are SSHAT and FNYEAQ (reference sequence). The CDR3 DNA reads TGTGCCAGCAGCCCAATACGGGGGGCGCGGGAGACCCAGTACTTC. It encodes CASSPIRGARETQYF.

The chain employs TRBV7-2 and TRBJ1-1; D call uncertain. Germline CDR1 is SGHTA and CDR2 is FQGNSA. This CDR3 region has 13 residues. V shed 5 bases and J shed 0 bases, with 7 bases lying between them. The chain's CDR3 is CASSAHLNTEAFF. CDR3 coding DNA: TGTGCCAGCAGCGCTCACTTGAACACTGAAGCTTTCTTT.

In DNA form, the CDR3 reads TGTGCCAGCAGTGTAACAAGGGGGAACACTGAAGCTTTCTTT. As protein: CASSVTRGNTEAFF. This chain uses TRBV6-1 with TRBJ1-1; weak D call: TRBD1 (5 bases). Per the germline V gene, CDR1 is MNHNS and CDR2 is SASEGT. The V end lost 4 bases, the J end lost 1 base, and 10 bases lay between the germline ends. This CDR3 has 14 residues.

The chain carries TRBV10-3 and TRBJ2-1; D possibly corresponds to TRBD1 (6 bases). The germline V and J ends were trimmed by 10 bases and 3 bases, with 13 bases remaining between them. Per the germline V gene, CDR1 is ENHRY and CDR2 is SYGVKD. The CDR3 sequence is 13 residues long. CDR3 coding DNA: TGTGCCACCGGGACACCCGACTACAATGAGCAGTTCTTC. Its translation: CATGTPDYNEQFF.

This clone came up once. This sequence joins TRBV7-2 and TRBJ2-5, with a tentative D call TRBD2 (6 bases). V lost 2 bases and J 2 bases, leaving 9 bases between the germline ends. CDR3 length: 14 residues. CDR1 and CDR2 from the germline V gene are SGHTA and FQGNSA. CDR3 protein: CASSLSGWQETQYF. CDR3 DNA sequence: TGTGCCAGCAGCTTAAGCGGGTGGCAAGAGACCCAGTACTTC.

The CDR3 nucleotides are TGTGCCAGTAGTCCCCTCGGAGGGGTGAATCAGCCCCAGCATTTT. Translated: CASSPLGGVNQPQHF. The rearrangement uses TRBV19 and TRBJ1-5; D possibly corresponds to TRBD1 (5 bases). Trimming left V 5 bases short and J 4 bases short, with 15 bases between. This CDR3 comprises 15 residues. CDR1 and CDR2 from the germline V gene are LNHDA and SQIVND (reference sequence).